This T cell receptor (beta chain) was found in a study of cytomegalovirus exposure and HLA in healthy donors. General study points: First-cohort TCR clusters were later found to tend to co-occur in the roughly 120 validation repertoires. As was reported, the classifier diagnosed cytomegalovirus status with high specificity and sensitivity.

Here immunoSEQ multiplex PCR was the method, and the copy in TCRdb shows in-frame clones only, minus some. The repertoire has approximately 300,000 clones, roughly 89% of them found once; the top ten carry around 0.84%. This CDR3 contains 14 residues. V shed 8 bases and J 0 bases; nucleotides not matched to a gene: 4. The V gene's germline CDR1 is ENHRY and CDR2 SYGVKD. About this clone: As yet, its antigen is unknown.

Sequencing was carried out using PBMCs. This clonotype was obtained from a woman in her late teens or twenties in good health and CMV-seronegative. The gene calls are TRBV10-3 and TRBJ2-1; 7 nucleotides agree with TRBD1. The CDR3 protein is CAICDRDSYNEQFF. The CDR3 DNA reads TGTGCCATCTGCGACAGGGACTCCTACAATGAGCAGTTCTTC.